The 10 T cell receptor beta chains reported below all come from one sample, sequenced in a study of regulatory T cells in long-lasting Graves disease. For TCR beta, libraries came from iRepertoire HTBI primers and Arm-PCR of CDR3 regions. TCRdb independently ran MiXCR on the multiplex PCR reads; one entry per CDR3 protein. The table shows 400,000 to 500,000 distinct CDR3 sequences, with roughly 21% occurring only once. As for time point: persistent/refractory GD, antithyroid drugs over 5 years with positive TRAb. Preparation of the TCR library used RNA extracted from PBMCs. The starting material was peripheral blood mononuclear cells (PBMCs), obtained when the disease was refractory, from a patient treated with antithyroid drugs. The receptor source for this set is a female donor with Graves disease.

The V and J genes are TRBV6-1 and TRBJ2-2, with 10 positions matching TRBD2. The CDR3 is 17 amino acids. The germline V gene has CDR1 MNHNS and CDR2 SASEGT. The ends lost 7 bases at V and 0 bases at J; junction bases unmatched: 8. The CDR3 sequence is CASIDSGRASNTGELFF. The CDR3, as DNA: TGTGCCAGCATCGACAGCGGGAGGGCTTCGAACACCGGGGAGCTGTTTTTT.

This clonotype has ten or more counts. The chain carries TRBV7-8 and TRBJ1-1; the D is unclear. The length of the CDR3 is 15 residues. The germline V gene encodes CDR1 SGHVS and CDR2 FQNEAQ. V was pared by 0 bases and J by 1 base, with 9 bases between. CDR3 protein: CASSLAGVTNTEAFF. CDR3 nucleotide sequence: TGTGCCAGCAGCTTAGCCGGGGTAACGAACACTGAAGCTTTCTTT.

Of note for this clonotype: At one end, the junction sequence differs from germline, possibly due to a read error. V usage is TRBV12-3 or TRBV12-4 and J usage is TRBJ2-6, with D perhaps TRBD1 (6 bases). The CDR3 has 12 amino acids. In DNA, the CDR3 is TGTGCCAGCAGTTTGGGGGCCGGTGTCCTGGCTTTC. It encodes CASSLGAGVLAF.

This clonotype was picked up many times. This sequence joins TRBV6-2 or TRBV6-3 and TRBJ2-6; the D gene is possibly TRBD1 (6 bases). V was cut by 8 bases and J by 6 bases, with 14 bases left in between. Germline V gene sequence: CDR1 MNHEY, CDR2 SVGEGT. The CDR3 is 14 residues long. CDR3 sequence (DNA): TGTGCCAGCTCTATGAGGACAGTGGCCAACGTCCTGACTTTC. Its protein product is CASSMRTVANVLTF.

This clonotype was found once. The chain joins TRBV27 to TRBJ2-2, with unresolved D. The CDR3 covers 15 residues. In germline, CDR1 is MNHEY, CDR2 SMNVEV (reference sequence). V was shortened by 2 bases and J by 7 bases, with 14 bases between the two germline ends. The CDR3 DNA sequence: TGTGCCAGCAGTTTAGCCAGGTCATTCGACGGGGAGCTGTTTTTT. The encoded protein is CASSLARSFDGELFF.

This clonotype was recorded at least ten times. V usage is TRBV10-3 and J usage is TRBJ2-5; D may be TRBD2 (5 bases). This CDR3 is built from 13 residues. Germline CDR1 ENHRY, CDR2 SYGVKD. Trimming cost V 5 bases and J 1 base, with 8 bases left between them. CDR3 protein: CAISITSQETQYF. The CDR3 bases are TGTGCCATCAGTATCACTAGCCAAGAGACCCAGTACTTC.

In its sample, this clonotype was seen many times. The gene calls are TRBV20-1 and TRBJ2-7; D could derive from TRBD1 or TRBD2 (5 bases each). The ends were cut back, 6 bases at V and 2 bases at J, with 20 bases in the middle. The CDR3 contains 15 residues. Germline CDR1 is DFQATT and CDR2 is SNEGSKA (reference sequence). The CDR3 loop reads CSASSSGDGTYEQYF. As DNA, the CDR3 is TGCAGTGCCAGCTCCTCCGGGGACGGGACCTACGAGCAGTACTTC.

This clonotype has a handful of counts. V is TRBV4-3 and J is TRBJ2-7, with D perhaps assigned TRBD1 or TRBD2 (5 bases each). This CDR3 is 15 amino acids long. The V end was cut by 2 bases, the J end by 7 bases, with 18 bases between. From germline, CDR1 is LGHNA and CDR2 YSLEER. As DNA, the CDR3 is TGCGCCAGCAGCCAAAGTATGGGGGAGACTCGTGAGCAGTACTTC. Translating gives CASSQSMGETREQYF.

This clonotype was picked up many times. The genes are TRBV2 and TRBJ1-1; 10 bases are shared with TRBD1. The germline gives CDR1 SNHLY, CDR2 FYNNEI. CDR3 length: 14 residues. V was pared by 6 bases and J by 1 base, with 2 bases of the junction left unmatched. The CDR3 nucleotides read TGTGCCAGCAGGAGGGACAGGGGGAACACTGAAGCTTTCTTT. Protein: CASRRDRGNTEAFF.

As for this clonotype: This could be a read error, since a much larger clone is one nucleotide away. The V call is TRBV28, the J call TRBJ2-7, with TRBD1 as a possible D gene (5 bases). The CDR3 sequence is 14 residues long. Germline CDR1 and CDR2: MDHEN and SYDVKM. The CDR3 reads CAGSITGYSYEQYF. The CDR3 region has the DNA TGTGCCGGCAGCATTACAGGATACTCCTACGAGCAGTACTTC.